This TCR beta chain was found in a study of T cell clusters in autoimmune cytopenias. The study's findings and limits: TRB repertoire shifts in secondary cytopenia and chronic lymphocytic leukemia mostly reflected lymphoma, not autoimmunity. Active autoimmune hepatitis patients had almost three-fold fewer exclusive TRB clusters than healthy donors.

Each sample's input was around 270 ng genomic DNA, some 38,000 genome equivalents. Germline CDR1 reads SQVTM; CDR2 reads ANQGSEA. The CDR3 runs to 14 residues. TRB rearrangements were amplified by touch-down multiplex PCR with mixed TRB-A/B primers. TCRdb re-called the multiplex PCR reads and catalogs CDR3 proteins one per entry, DNA excluded. This repertoire includes around 7,000 distinct CDR3 sequences. According to its frequency, this clonotype is large. The antigen is unknown. These data also formed part of another study, on T cell repertoires in aging, cancer and after chemotherapy.

This receptor was identified in a human donor in good health. The sequencing input was peripheral blood. The chain links TRBV29-1 to TRBJ2-3. CDR3 region: CSVVIRLRGDTQYF.